Listed below are T cell receptor beta chains from one sample, sequenced in a study of T cell changes during pregnancy in multiple sclerosis. The assay was immunoSEQ multiplex PCR, and TCRdb's table has in-frame clones only and misses some. The sample carries under 110,000 clones, about 90% recorded once. The starting material was peripheral blood, obtained before pregnancy. These receptors originate from a female donor with multiple sclerosis, enrolled in a pregnancy study. CDR3s include the opening cysteine and the closing phenylalanine or tryptophan. D genes are given only for firm matches. Where a row states a size, it is once, few, many or the class of an expanded clone; other rows omit it.

TRBV30	.	TRBJ1-1	.	CAWSGTRADEAFF	TGTGCCTGGAGTGGGACTCGGGCAGACGAAGCTTTCTTT
TRBV7-7	few	TRBJ1-2	.	CASSLHRSYGYTF	TGTGCCAGCAGCTTACACAGGAGCTATGGCTACACCTTC
TRBV7-2	.	TRBJ2-2	.	CASSGQTYGELFF	TGTGCCAGCAGCGGACAGACCTACGGGGAGCTGTTTTTT
TRBV2	.	TRBJ1-1	.	CASRERQVNAAFF	TGTGCCAGCAGGGAAAGACAGGTGAATGCAGCTTTCTTT
TRBV5-1	.	TRBJ2-1	TRBD2	CASSPQTSGFLSDEQFF	TGCGCCAGCAGCCCACAAACTAGCGGATTTCTATCTGATGAGCAGTTCTTC
TRBV13	.	TRBJ2-7	TRBD2	CASSLGLAGVGEQYF	TGTGCCAGCAGCTTAGGACTAGCGGGCGTCGGCGAGCAGTACTTC
TRBV7-8	.	TRBJ1-5	.	CASSLVAGLINQPQHF	TGTGCCAGCAGCTTAGTAGCGGGGCTGATCAATCAGCCCCAGCATTTT
TRBV15	once	TRBJ1-1	.	CATSRGVGRREAFF	TGTGCCACCAGCAGAGGCGTGGGCCGCCGTGAAGCTTTCTTT
TRBV7-6	.	TRBJ2-1	TRBD1	CASSLEGRGQVNEQFF	TGTGCCAGCAGCTTAGAAGGCAGGGGGCAAGTAAATGAGCAGTTCTTC
TRBV14	.	TRBJ2-7	TRBD1	CASSAGTGTYEQYF	TGTGCCAGCAGCGCCGGGACAGGGACCTACGAGCAGTACTTC
TRBV6-5	.	TRBJ1-1	TRBD1	CASSYRTGGSWAFF	TGTGCCAGCAGTTACCGGACAGGGGGGTCTTGGGCTTTCTTT
TRBV11-2	.	TRBJ2-3	TRBD2	CASSLDRASGSSTDTQYF	TGTGCCAGCAGCTTAGATCGCGCTAGCGGGAGCAGCACAGATACGCAGTATTTT
TRBV9	.	TRBJ2-7	.	CASSVGGKPSYEQYF	TGTGCCAGCAGCGTGGGGGGTAAGCCCTCCTACGAGCAGTACTTC
TRBV7-3	.	TRBJ2-3	TRBD1	CASSPDRGTDTQYF	TGTGCCAGCAGCCCCGACAGGGGAACAGATACGCAGTATTTT
TRBV19	.	TRBJ2-1	TRBD2	CASSISRLAGLDYNEQFF	TGTGCCAGTAGTATCTCGAGACTAGCGGGACTTGATTACAATGAGCAGTTCTTC
TRBV4-1	.	TRBJ2-5	TRBD2	CASSLAGVETQYF	TGCGCCAGCAGCCTAGCGGGAGTCGAGACCCAGTACTTC
TRBV11-1	.	TRBJ2-3	TRBD2	CASSHGGTSKDTQYF	TGTGCCAGCAGCCACGGGGGGACTAGTAAAGATACGCAGTATTTT
TRBV7-9	.	TRBJ1-6	.	CASSLMLAPSPLHF	TGTGCCAGCAGCTTAATGCTGGCCCCTTCACCCCTCCACTTT
TRBV6-5	.	TRBJ2-7	.	CASSYQGSGYEQYF	TGTGCCAGCAGTTACCAGGGTAGCGGCTACGAGCAGTACTTC
TRBV7-9	.	TRBJ1-2	TRBD1	CASSTSGGEGYGYTF	TGTGCCAGCAGCACCTCAGGGGGAGAAGGCTATGGCTACACCTTC
TRBV11-2	.	TRBJ2-1	TRBD2	CASSFTSGRRGNEQFF	TGTGCCAGCAGCTTTACTAGCGGGAGAAGGGGCAATGAGCAGTTCTTC
TRBV5-6	once	TRBJ2-1	.	CASSLVYRSYNEQFF	TGTGCCAGCAGCTTGGTCTACAGGTCGTACAATGAGCAGTTCTTC
TRBV7-2	once	TRBJ1-1	.	CASSLAAGNTEAFF	TGTGCCAGCAGCTTAGCGGCAGGTAACACTGAAGCTTTCTTT
TRBV5-5	.	TRBJ1-3	.	CASSLTGIATIYF	TGTGCCAGCAGCTTGACAGGGATCGCCACCATATATTTT
TRBV7-9	.	TRBJ2-7	TRBD1	CASSGRTGYEQYF	TGTGCCAGCAGCGGGAGGACAGGGTACGAGCAGTACTTC
TRBV6-1	.	TRBJ1-1	.	CASSEIGDTEAFF	TGTGCCAGCAGTGAAATCGGGGACACTGAAGCTTTCTTT
TRBV5-1	.	TRBJ2-7	TRBD1	CATPDRGEYEQYF	TGCGCCACCCCGGACAGGGGGGAATACGAGCAGTACTTC
TRBV2	.	TRBJ2-5	.	CASGVGQQGETQYF	TGTGCCAGCGGGGTCGGTCAGCAGGGGGAGACCCAGTACTTC
TRBV9	.	TRBJ2-3	TRBD2	CASSVVAGGIADTQYF	TGTGCCAGCAGCGTAGTTGCGGGAGGCATCGCAGATACGCAGTATTTT
TRBV4-1	.	TRBJ1-1	.	CASSQVAGRNTEAFF	TGCGCCAGCAGCCAGGTAGCGGGGCGGAACACTGAAGCTTTCTTT
TRBV28	.	TRBJ1-5	.	CASSLGQGSQPQHF	TGTGCCAGCAGTTTGGGCCAGGGTAGTCAGCCCCAGCATTTT
TRBV11-3	.	TRBJ2-1	.	CASSLARGAGAAYNEQFF	TGTGCCAGCAGCTTAGCACGGGGGGCGGGAGCGGCATACAATGAGCAGTTCTTC
TRBV14	.	TRBJ2-5	TRBD2	CASSHSGGGTQYF	TGTGCCAGCAGCCACTCGGGAGGGGGGACCCAGTACTTC
TRBV10-3	.	TRBJ2-1	.	CAISGGLGNEQFF	TGTGCCATCAGTGGGGGGCTGGGGAATGAGCAGTTCTTC
TRBV6-1	.	TRBJ2-5	TRBD2	CASSLAGAPWETQYF	TGTGCCAGCAGTCTAGCGGGAGCGCCTTGGGAGACCCAGTACTTC
TRBV4-1	.	TRBJ2-3	TRBD2	CASSQDLAVVDTQYF	TGCGCCAGCAGCCAAGATCTAGCGGTTGTAGATACGCAGTATTTT
TRBV4-3	.	TRBJ2-3	.	CASSQETGRGTDTQYF	TGCGCCAGCAGCCAAGAAACGGGCAGGGGCACAGATACGCAGTATTTT
TRBV5-1	.	TRBJ1-3	.	CASSLDSRSGNTIYF	TGCGCCAGCAGCTTGGACAGCCGCTCTGGAAACACCATATATTTT
TRBV11-2	.	TRBJ2-7	.	CASSPRGFYEQYF	TGTGCCAGCAGCCCCAGGGGTTTCTACGAGCAGTACTTC
TRBV30	.	TRBJ2-2	.	CAWRGTRTGELFF	TGTGCCTGGCGCGGAACCCGCACCGGGGAGCTGTTTTTT
TRBV7-9	.	TRBJ2-2	TRBD1	CASSNTGGSVTGELFF	TGTGCCAGCAGCAATACAGGGGGGTCTGTAACCGGGGAGCTGTTTTTT
TRBV7-3	once	TRBJ2-3	TRBD2	CASSLVAGFADTQYF	TGTGCCAGCAGCTTGGTAGCGGGGTTCGCAGATACGCAGTATTTT
TRBV30	.	TRBJ2-1	TRBD1	CAWSLPRGRNPNEQFF	TGTGCCTGGAGCCTTCCCAGGGGGCGCAACCCAAATGAGCAGTTCTTC
TRBV11-3	.	TRBJ2-1	TRBD2	CASSPGRPSGSYNEQFF	TGTGCCAGCAGCCCTGGCCGTCCTAGCGGGTCCTACAATGAGCAGTTCTTC